These T cell receptor beta chains were read from a single sample in a study of blood T cell repertoires in COVID-19. Produced via immunoSEQ multiplex PCR; TCRdb's table is partial and in-frame only. This table holds around 200,000 clones, around 82% found once. Sequencing was performed on peripheral blood. The receptor source for this set is a man aged 50 to 60 with active or convalescent COVID-19. CDR3s include the opening cysteine and the closing phenylalanine or tryptophan. The order of the fields is V gene, J gene, CDR3 protein.

v_call: TRBV5-4
j_call: TRBJ2-7
cdr3_aa: CASSHRSHSDEQYF

v_call: TRBV3-1/TRBV3-2
j_call: TRBJ2-1
cdr3_aa: CASSQKTSGPYNEQFF

v_call: TRBV6-5
j_call: TRBJ2-7
cdr3_aa: CASRNRESFYEQYF

v_call: TRBV15
j_call: TRBJ2-7
cdr3_aa: CATSRVGANSYEQYF

v_call: TRBV15
j_call: TRBJ1-2
cdr3_aa: CATSRDFRGSGYTF

v_call: TRBV7-7
j_call: TRBJ1-4
cdr3_aa: CASSLPTRDRARNEKLFF

v_call: TRBV19
j_call: TRBJ2-7
cdr3_aa: CASSIGTGTYEQYF

v_call: TRBV11-3
j_call: TRBJ2-7
cdr3_aa: CASSRDQGSEQYF

v_call: TRBV19
j_call: TRBJ1-2
cdr3_aa: CASSRGLGYTF

v_call: TRBV7-6
j_call: TRBJ2-1
cdr3_aa: CASSLSGGEQDEQFF

v_call: TRBV5-1
j_call: TRBJ1-1
cdr3_aa: CASSLDTRQGMVEAFF

v_call: TRBV3-1/TRBV3-2
j_call: TRBJ1-3
cdr3_aa: CASSQRPAGQKSGNTIYF

v_call: TRBV6-5
j_call: TRBJ2-7
cdr3_aa: CASTRTVTYEQYF

v_call: TRBV28
j_call: TRBJ1-5
cdr3_aa: CASSLLQGNQPQHF

v_call: TRBV2
j_call: TRBJ2-3
cdr3_aa: CASSERTGITDTQYF

v_call: TRBV24-1
j_call: TRBJ2-1
cdr3_aa: CATSKRGANEQFF

v_call: TRBV5-1
j_call: TRBJ2-5
cdr3_aa: CASSLVPGSETQYF

v_call: TRBV7-2
j_call: TRBJ1-2
cdr3_aa: CASSPGTGTTPYGYTF

v_call: TRBV6-1
j_call: TRBJ2-7
cdr3_aa: CASSDRGYSYEQYF

v_call: TRBV9
j_call: TRBJ1-6
cdr3_aa: CASSVTGVNSPLHF

v_call: TRBV9
j_call: TRBJ2-3
cdr3_aa: CASSGTSGGALDTQYF

v_call: TRBV6-1
j_call: TRBJ1-6
cdr3_aa: CASSEGAGEAPLHF

v_call: TRBV9
j_call: TRBJ1-6
cdr3_aa: CASSVLSDSPLHF

v_call: TRBV18
j_call: TRBJ1-5
cdr3_aa: CASSNTGVGNQPQHF

v_call: TRBV7-9
j_call: TRBJ2-5
cdr3_aa: CASSFRGSGGASETQYF

v_call: TRBV5-4
j_call: TRBJ1-2
cdr3_aa: CASSSQGAGGYTF